What follows are 8 T cell receptor beta chains derived from one specimen sequenced in a study of cytomegalovirus exposure and HLA in healthy donors. Amplification used 60 Vbeta primers and 13 Jbeta primers. The protocol was immunoSEQ multiplex PCR, while the TCRdb copy is restricted to in-frame clones and leaves out a portion. The table shows roughly 110,000 clones, with over 75% occurring only once. Sequencing was carried out using PBMCs. The receptor set was obtained from a woman between 25 and 40 years old in good health and CMV-seropositive.

The chain couples TRBV6-5 to TRBJ1-1; tentative D call: TRBD1 (5 bases). V was pared by 10 bases and J by 4 bases, with 22 bases between. This CDR3 is built from 15 residues. Germline-derived CDR1 and CDR2 are MNHEY and SVGAGI. CDR3 region: CANKANGGRVTEAFF. The CDR3, as DNA: TGTGCCAACAAAGCCAATGGGGGGAGGGTCACTGAAGCTTTCTTT.

This clone appeared once. The V and J genes are TRBV5-6 and TRBJ2-5; possibly TRBD1 for D (6 bases). The J call may be wrong; the DNA end is better matched by TRBJ2-7. CDR3 length: 15 residues. Germline CDR1 reads SGHDT; CDR2 reads YYEEEE. The CDR3 protein is CASSLEQGISYEQYF. The CDR3 DNA reads TGTGCCAGCAGCTTGGAACAGGGAATCTCCTACGAGCAGTACTTC.

The V call is TRBV5-1, the J call TRBJ2-3, with TRBD1 identical over 8 bases. V lost 4 bases, J lost 5 bases, and 6 bases stayed unmatched. The length of the CDR3 is 14 residues. Germline V gene data show CDR1 as SGHRS and CDR2 as YFSETQ. This CDR3 reads CASSPDRGGDTQYF. CDR3 in DNA: TGCGCCAGCAGCCCCGACAGGGGAGGAGATACGCAGTATTTT.

The chain recombines TRBV6-5 with TRBJ2-7; 8 bases are a match to TRBD2. The germline gives CDR1 MNHEY, CDR2 SVGAGI. The CDR3 is 15 residues long. Trimming removed 5 bases from V and 4 bases from J; junction bases left unmatched: 10. Here the CDR3 DNA reads TGTGCCAGCAGTCCTGACGCGGGAGGCGTTTACGAGCAGTACTTC. Its translation is CASSPDAGGVYEQYF.

The chain links TRBV2 to TRBJ2-3; D remains unclear. The CDR3 length is 12 residues. The V end lost 5 bases, the J end lost 2 bases, and 5 bases lay between the germline ends. Germline assignment: CDR1 SNHLY and CDR2 FYNNEI. The CDR3 DNA follows: TGTGCCAGCAGTCCTTTCACAGATACGCAGTATTTT. Residues: CASSPFTDTQYF.

The CDR3 bases are TGTGCCAGCAGTGAGGGGGGACAGGGTCTAGGCGAGCAGTACTTC. Encoded protein: CASSEGGQGLGEQYF. The V and J genes are TRBV2 and TRBJ2-7; 9 positions match TRBD1. Per the germline V gene, CDR1 is SNHLY and CDR2 is FYNNEI. After removal of 3 bases from V and 6 bases from J, the junction contained 9 bases not matched to a gene. This CDR3 region has 15 residues.

The V and J genes are TRBV4-1 and TRBJ1-1, with 11 bases lining up with TRBD1. The CDR3 covers 15 residues. J gave up 6 bases and V 4 bases, and 7 bases lay outside the gene matches. From germline, CDR1 is MGHRA and CDR2 YSYEKL. The CDR3 sequence is CASSPDRGRGAEAFF. CDR3 nucleotides: TGCGCCAGCAGCCCGGACAGGGGGCGCGGGGCTGAAGCTTTCTTT.

V is TRBV19 and J is TRBJ1-5, with TRBD1 as a possible D gene (5 bases). The CDR3 sequence is 15 residues long. The germline V gene encodes CDR1 LNHDA and CDR2 SQIVND (reference sequence). V lost 4 bases and J lost 0, with 10 bases in between. The CDR3 loop is CASSTRVDSNQPQHF. The CDR3 coding sequence is TGTGCCAGTAGTACCAGGGTTGATAGCAATCAGCCCCAGCATTTT.